This T cell receptor (beta chain) was sequenced in a study of cytomegalovirus exposure and HLA in healthy donors. This clone was recorded only once. PCR was performed using 60 Vbeta and 13 Jbeta primers. The protocol was immunoSEQ multiplex PCR, while the TCRdb copy is restricted to in-frame clones and leaves out a portion. The table shows around 120,000 clones, with about four fifths occurring only once. With 3 bases removed from V and 0 bases from J, the gap between germline ends came to 6 bases. This CDR3 has 14 amino acids. In germline, CDR1 is LGHNT, CDR2 FRNRAP. The chain has TRBV12-5 and TRBJ1-3; D uncertain. Sequencing was performed on PBMCs. The TCR sequence derives from a man aged 18-30 years in good health and CMV-seronegative. CDR3 in amino acids: CASGFESSGNTIYF. The CDR3 region has the DNA TGTGCTAGTGGTTTTGAGAGCTCTGGAAACACCATATATTTT.